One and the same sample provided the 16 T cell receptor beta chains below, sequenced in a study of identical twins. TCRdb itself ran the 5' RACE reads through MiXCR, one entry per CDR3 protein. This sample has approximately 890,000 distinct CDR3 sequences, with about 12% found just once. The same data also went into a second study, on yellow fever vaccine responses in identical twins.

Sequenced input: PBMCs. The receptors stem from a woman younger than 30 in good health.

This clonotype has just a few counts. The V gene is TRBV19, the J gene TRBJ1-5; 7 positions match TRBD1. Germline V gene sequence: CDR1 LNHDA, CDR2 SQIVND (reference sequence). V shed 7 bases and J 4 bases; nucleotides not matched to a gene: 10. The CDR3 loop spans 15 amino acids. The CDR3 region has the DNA TGTGCCAGTACCAAACTACAGGGGACAAATCAGCCCCAGCATTTT. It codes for CASTKLQGTNQPQHF.

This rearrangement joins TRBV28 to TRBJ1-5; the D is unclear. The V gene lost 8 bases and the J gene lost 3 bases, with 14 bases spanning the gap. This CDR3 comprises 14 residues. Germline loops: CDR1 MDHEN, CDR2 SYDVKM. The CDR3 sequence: CASVTGVNNQPQHF. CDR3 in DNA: TGTGCCAGCGTGACCGGGGTAAACAATCAGCCCCAGCATTTT.

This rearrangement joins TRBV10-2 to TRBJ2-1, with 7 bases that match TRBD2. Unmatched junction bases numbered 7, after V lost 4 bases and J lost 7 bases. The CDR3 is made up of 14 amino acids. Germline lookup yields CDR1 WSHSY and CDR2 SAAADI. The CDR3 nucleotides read TGCGCCAGCAGTGGCCAGACTAGCTGGAATGAGCAGTTCTTC. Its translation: CASSGQTSWNEQFF.

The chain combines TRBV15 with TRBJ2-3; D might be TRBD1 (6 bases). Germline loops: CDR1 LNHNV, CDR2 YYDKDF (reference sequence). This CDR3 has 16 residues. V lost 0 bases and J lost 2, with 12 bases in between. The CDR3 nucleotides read TGTGCCACCAGCAGAGATGGGGGCGGATTCACAGATACGCAGTATTTT. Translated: CATSRDGGGFTDTQYF.

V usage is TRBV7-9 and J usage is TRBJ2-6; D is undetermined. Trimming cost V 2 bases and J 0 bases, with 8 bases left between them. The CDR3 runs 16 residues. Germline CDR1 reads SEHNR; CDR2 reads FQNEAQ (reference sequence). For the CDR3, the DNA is TGTGCCAGCAGCTTACCTTCCAGCTCTGGGGCCAACGTCCTGACTTTC. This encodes CASSLPSSSGANVLTF.

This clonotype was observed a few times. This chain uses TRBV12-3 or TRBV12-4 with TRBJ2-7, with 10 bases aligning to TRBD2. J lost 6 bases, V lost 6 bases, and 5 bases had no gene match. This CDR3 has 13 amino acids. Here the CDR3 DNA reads TGTGCCAGCAGCCCTAGCGGGAGAGCCGAGCAGTACTTC. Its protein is CASSPSGRAEQYF.

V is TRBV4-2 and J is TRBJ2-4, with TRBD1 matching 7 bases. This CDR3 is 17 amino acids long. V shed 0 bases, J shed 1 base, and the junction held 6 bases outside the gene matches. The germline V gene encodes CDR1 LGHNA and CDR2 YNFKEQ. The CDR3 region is CASSQDPTRGAKNIQYF. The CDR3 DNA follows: TGTGCCAGCAGCCAAGATCCGACCAGGGGGGCCAAAAACATTCAGTACTTC.

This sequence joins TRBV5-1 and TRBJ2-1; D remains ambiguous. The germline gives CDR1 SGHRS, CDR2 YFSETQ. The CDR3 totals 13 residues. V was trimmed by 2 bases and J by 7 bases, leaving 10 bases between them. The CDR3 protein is CASSFYRGNEQFF. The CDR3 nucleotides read TGCGCCAGCAGCTTTTACAGAGGTAATGAGCAGTTCTTC.

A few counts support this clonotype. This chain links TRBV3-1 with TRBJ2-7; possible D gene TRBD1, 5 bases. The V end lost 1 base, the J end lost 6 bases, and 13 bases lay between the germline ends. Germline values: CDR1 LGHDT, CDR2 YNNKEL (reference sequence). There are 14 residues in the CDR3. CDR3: CASSQGWKGPEQYV. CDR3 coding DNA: TGTGCCAGCAGCCAAGGCTGGAAGGGGCCCGAGCAGTACGTC.

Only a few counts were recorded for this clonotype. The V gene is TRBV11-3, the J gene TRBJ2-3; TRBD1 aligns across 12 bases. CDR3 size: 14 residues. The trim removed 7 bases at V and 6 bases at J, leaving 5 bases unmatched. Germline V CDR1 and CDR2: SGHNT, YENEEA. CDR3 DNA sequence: TGTGCCAGCACGGGACAGGGGGCGCTTGATACGCAGTATTTT. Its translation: CASTGQGALDTQYF.

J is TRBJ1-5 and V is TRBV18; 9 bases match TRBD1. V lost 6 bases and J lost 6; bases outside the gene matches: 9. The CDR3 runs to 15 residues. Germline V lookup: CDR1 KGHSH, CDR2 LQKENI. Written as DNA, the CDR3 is TGTGCCAGCTCTCAAGGACAGGGGAAGGGTCAGCCCCAGCATTTT. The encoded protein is CASSQGQGKGQPQHF.

CDR3 nucleotide sequence: TGCAGTGCTAGTGTAGGTAACTACTACGAGCAGTACGTC. Translated: CSASVGNYYEQYV. The chain links TRBV20-1 to TRBJ2-7, with D hard to call. CDR3 length: 13 amino acids. The ends were cut back, 3 bases at V and 3 bases at J, with 12 bases in the middle. Germline-derived CDR1 and CDR2 are DFQATT and SNEGSKA (reference sequence).

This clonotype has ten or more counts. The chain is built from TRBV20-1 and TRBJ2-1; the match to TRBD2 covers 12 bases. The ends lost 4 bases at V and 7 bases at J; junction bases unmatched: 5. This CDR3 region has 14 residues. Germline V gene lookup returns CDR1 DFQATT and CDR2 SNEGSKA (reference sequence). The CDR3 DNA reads TGCAGTGCTATGACTAGCGGGGGAGGTAATGAGCAGTTCTTC. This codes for CSAMTSGGGNEQFF.

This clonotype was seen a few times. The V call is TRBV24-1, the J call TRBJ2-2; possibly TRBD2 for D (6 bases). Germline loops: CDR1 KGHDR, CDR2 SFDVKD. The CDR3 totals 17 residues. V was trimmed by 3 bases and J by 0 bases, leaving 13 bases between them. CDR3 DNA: TGTGCCACCAGTGATCCGTGGCGGGGTCCGAACACCGGGGAGCTGTTTTTT. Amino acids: CATSDPWRGPNTGELFF.

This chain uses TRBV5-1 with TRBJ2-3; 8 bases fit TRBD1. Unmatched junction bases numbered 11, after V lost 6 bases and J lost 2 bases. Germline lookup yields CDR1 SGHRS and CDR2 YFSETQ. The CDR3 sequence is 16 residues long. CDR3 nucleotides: TGCGCCAGCACGCCCACAGGGGGTTCCCTCACAGATACGCAGTATTTT. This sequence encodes CASTPTGGSLTDTQYF.

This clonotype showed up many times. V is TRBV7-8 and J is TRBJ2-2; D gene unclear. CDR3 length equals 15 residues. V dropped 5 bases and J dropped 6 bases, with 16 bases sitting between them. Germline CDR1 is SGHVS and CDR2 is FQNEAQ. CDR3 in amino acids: CASSPAEFMSGELFF. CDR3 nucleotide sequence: TGTGCCAGCAGCCCGGCCGAGTTCATGTCCGGGGAGCTGTTTTTT.